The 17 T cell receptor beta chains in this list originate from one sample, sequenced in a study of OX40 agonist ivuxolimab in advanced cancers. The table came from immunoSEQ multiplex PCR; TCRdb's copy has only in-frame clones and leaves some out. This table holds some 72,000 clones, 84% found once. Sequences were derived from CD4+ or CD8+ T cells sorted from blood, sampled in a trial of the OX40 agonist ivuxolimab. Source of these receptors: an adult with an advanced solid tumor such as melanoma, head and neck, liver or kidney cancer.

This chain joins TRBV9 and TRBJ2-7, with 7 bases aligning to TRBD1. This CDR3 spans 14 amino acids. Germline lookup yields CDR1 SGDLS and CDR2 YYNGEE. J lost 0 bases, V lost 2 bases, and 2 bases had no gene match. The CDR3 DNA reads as TGTGCCAGCAGCGTCCGGACAGGCTCCTACGAGCAGTACTTC. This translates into CASSVRTGSYEQYF.

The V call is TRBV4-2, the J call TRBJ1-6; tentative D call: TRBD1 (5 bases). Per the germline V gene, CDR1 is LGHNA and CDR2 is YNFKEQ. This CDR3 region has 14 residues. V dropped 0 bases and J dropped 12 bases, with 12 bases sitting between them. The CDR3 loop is CASSQDAQGRPLHF. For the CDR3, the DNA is TGTGCCAGCAGCCAAGATGCCCAGGGCCGACCCCTCCACTTT.

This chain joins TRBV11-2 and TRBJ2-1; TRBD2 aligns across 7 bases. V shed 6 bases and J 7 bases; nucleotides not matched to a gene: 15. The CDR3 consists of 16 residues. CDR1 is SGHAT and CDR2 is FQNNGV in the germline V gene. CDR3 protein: CASRSAGRASVNEQFF. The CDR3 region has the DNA TGTGCCAGCAGGTCAGCAGGGAGGGCCTCCGTGAATGAGCAGTTCTTC.

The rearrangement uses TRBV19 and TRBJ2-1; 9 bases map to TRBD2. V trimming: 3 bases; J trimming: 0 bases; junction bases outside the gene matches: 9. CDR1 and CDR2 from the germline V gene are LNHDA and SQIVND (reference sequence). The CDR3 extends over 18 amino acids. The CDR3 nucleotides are TGTGCCAGTAGTATTAGGGGTAGCGGGGGCCACTCCTACAATGAGCAGTTCTTC. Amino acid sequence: CASSIRGSGGHSYNEQFF.

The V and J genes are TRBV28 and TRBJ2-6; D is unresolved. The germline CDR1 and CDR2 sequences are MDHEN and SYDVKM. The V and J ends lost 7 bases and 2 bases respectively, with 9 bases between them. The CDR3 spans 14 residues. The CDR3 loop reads CASNPGTGANVLTF. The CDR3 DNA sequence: TGTGCCAGCAATCCTGGGACTGGGGCCAACGTCCTGACTTTC.

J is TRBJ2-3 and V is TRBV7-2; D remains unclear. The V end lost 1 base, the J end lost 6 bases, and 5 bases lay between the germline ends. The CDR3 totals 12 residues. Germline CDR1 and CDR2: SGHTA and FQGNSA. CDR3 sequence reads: CASSLERDTQYF. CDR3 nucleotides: TGTGCCAGCAGCTTAGAGAGGGATACGCAGTATTTT.

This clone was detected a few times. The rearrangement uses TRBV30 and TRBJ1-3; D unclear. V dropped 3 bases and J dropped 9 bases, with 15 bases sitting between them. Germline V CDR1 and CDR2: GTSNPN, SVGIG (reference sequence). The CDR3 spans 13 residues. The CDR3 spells CAWRPGYRRTIYF. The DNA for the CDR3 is TGTGCCTGGAGACCAGGCTATCGACGCACCATATATTTT.

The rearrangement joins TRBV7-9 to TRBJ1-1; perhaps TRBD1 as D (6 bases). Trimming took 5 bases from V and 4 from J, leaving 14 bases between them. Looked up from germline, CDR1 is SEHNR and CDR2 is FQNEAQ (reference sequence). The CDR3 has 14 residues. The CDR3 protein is CASSPRGGGTEAFF. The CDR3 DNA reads TGTGCCAGCAGCCCCAGGGGTGGGGGCACTGAAGCTTTCTTT.

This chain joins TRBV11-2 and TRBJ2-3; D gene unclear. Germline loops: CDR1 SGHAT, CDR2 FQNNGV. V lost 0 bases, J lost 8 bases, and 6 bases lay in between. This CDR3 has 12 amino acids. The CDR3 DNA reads TGTGCCAGCAGCTTAGATTGGGGTACGCAGTATTTT. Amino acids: CASSLDWGTQYF.

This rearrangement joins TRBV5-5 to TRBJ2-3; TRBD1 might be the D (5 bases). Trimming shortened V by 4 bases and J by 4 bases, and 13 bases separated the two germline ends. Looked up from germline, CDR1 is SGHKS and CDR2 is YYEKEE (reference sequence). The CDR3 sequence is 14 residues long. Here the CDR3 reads CASSAPTVPDTQYF. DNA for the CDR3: TGTGCCAGCAGCGCACCGACAGTTCCAGATACGCAGTATTTT.

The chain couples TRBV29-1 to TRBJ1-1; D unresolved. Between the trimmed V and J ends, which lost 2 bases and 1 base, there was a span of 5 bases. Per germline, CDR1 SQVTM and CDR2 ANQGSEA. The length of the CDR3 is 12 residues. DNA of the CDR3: TGCAGCGTTGAAAGGGAGAACACTGAAGCTTTCTTT. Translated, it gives CSVERENTEAFF.

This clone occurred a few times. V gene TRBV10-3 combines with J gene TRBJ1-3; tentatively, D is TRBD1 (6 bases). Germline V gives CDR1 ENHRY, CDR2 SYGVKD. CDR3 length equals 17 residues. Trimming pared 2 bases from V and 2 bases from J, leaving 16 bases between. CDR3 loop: CAISEPTTGLTGNTIYF. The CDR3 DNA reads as TGTGCCATCAGTGAGCCAACAACAGGGCTCACTGGAAACACCATATATTTT.

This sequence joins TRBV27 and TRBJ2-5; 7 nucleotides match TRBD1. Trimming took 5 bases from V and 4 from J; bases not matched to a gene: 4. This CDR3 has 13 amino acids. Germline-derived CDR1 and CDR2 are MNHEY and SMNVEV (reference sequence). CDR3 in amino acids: CASSKGGGETQYF. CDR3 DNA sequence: TGTGCCAGCAGTAAAGGGGGCGGAGAGACCCAGTACTTC.

CDR3 protein: CATTSTDTQYF. The CDR3, as DNA: TGTGCCACGACTAGCACAGATACGCAGTATTTT. This chain connects TRBV28 to TRBJ2-3; D is unresolved. CDR1 and CDR2 (germline): MDHEN, SYDVKM. V dropped 10 bases and J dropped 0 bases, with 5 bases sitting between them. This CDR3 comprises 11 residues.

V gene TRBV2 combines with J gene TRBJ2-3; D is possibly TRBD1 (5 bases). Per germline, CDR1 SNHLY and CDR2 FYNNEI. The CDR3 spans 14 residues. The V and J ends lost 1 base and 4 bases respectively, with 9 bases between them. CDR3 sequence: CASSEGRASDTQYF. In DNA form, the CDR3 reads TGTGCCAGCAGTGAAGGCAGGGCTTCAGATACGCAGTATTTT.

The CDR3 sequence: CASSARGTSVNNEQFF. The DNA of the CDR3 is TGTGCCAGCAGCGCGAGGGGGACTAGCGTAAACAATGAGCAGTTCTTC. The chain carries TRBV9 and TRBJ2-1; 10 nucleotides line up with TRBD2. This CDR3 contains 16 residues. Germline CDR1 reads SGDLS; CDR2 reads YYNGEE. The V and J ends lost 3 bases and 5 bases, in that order; junction bases with no gene match: 8. The entire variable domain, with the rest obtained from reference TRBV9 and TRBJ2-1, is as follows: DSGVTQTPKHLITATGQRVTLRCSPRSGDLSVYWYQQSLDQGLQFLIQYYNGEERAKGNILERFSAQQFPDLHSELNLSSLELGDSALYFCASSARGTSVNNEQFFGPGTRLTVL.

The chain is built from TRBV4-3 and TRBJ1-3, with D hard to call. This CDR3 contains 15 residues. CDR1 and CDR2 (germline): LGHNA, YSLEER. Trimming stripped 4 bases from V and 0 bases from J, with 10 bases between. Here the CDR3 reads CASSPGLSSGNTIYF. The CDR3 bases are TGCGCCAGCAGCCCCGGACTCTCCTCTGGAAACACCATATATTTT.